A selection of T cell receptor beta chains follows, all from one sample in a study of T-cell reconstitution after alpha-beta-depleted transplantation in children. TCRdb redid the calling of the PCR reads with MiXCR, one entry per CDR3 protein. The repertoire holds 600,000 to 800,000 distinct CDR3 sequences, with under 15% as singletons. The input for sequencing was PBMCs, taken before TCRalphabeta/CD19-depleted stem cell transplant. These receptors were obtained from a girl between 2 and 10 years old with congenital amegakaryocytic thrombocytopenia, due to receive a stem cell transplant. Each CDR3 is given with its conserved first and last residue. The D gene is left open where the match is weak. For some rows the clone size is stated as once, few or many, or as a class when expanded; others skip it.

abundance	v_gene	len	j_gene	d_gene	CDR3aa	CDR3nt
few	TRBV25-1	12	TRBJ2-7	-	CASRGLLPEQYF	TGTGCCAGCAGGGGACTTCTGCCCGAGCAGTACTTC
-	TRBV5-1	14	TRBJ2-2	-	CASSPGSRTGELFF	TGCGCCAGCAGCCCCGGATCGAGGACCGGGGAGCTGTTTTTT
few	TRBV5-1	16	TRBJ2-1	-	CASSLGMGHGDNEQFF	TGCGCCAGCAGCCTGGGGATGGGCCACGGCGACAATGAGCAGTTCTTC
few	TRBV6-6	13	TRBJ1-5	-	CASRTSSNQPQHF	TGTGCCAGCAGGACTAGTAGCAATCAGCCCCAGCATTTT
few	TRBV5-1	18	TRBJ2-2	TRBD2	CASSLELAGGPVTGELFF	TGCGCCAGCAGCTTGGAACTAGCGGGAGGGCCCGTCACCGGGGAGCTGTTTTTT
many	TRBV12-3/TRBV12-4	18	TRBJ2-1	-	CASSLSVPGYRSYNEQFF	TGTGCCAGCAGTTTAAGTGTTCCCGGCTACCGATCCTACAATGAGCAGTTCTTC
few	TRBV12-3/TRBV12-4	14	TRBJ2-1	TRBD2	CASSLVGTNNEQFF	TGTGCCAGCAGTTTAGTTGGGACTAACAATGAGCAGTTCTTC
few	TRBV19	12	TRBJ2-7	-	CASSASHYEQYF	TGTGCCAGTAGTGCTTCACATTACGAGCAGTACTTC
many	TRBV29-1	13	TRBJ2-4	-	CSVDVGGLNIQYF	TGCAGCGTTGATGTCGGGGGTTTGAACATTCAGTACTTC
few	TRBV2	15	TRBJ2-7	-	CASSEAEADSIEQYF	TGTGCCAGCAGTGAAGCTGAGGCAGATTCAATCGAGCAGTACTTC
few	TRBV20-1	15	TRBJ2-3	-	CSARDILGVGDTQYF	TGCAGTGCTAGAGATATCCTTGGCGTTGGAGATACGCAGTATTTT
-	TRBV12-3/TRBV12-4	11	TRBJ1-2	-	CASRPHGGYTF	TGTGCCAGCAGGCCCCACGGGGGCTACACCTTC
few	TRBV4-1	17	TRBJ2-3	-	CASSQESWASGTDTQYF	TGCGCCAGCAGCCAAGAATCATGGGCTAGCGGCACAGATACGCAGTATTTT
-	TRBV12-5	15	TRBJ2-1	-	CASGLDPRKYNEQFF	TGTGCTAGTGGCCTGGACCCCCGGAAGTACAATGAGCAGTTCTTC
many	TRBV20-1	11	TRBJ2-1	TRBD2	CSGAGWHEQFF	TGCAGCGGAGCGGGATGGCATGAGCAGTTCTTC
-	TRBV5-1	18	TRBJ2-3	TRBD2	CASSLGLAVLRGTDTQYF	TGCGCCAGCAGCTTGGGGCTAGCGGTCCTGAGGGGCACAGATACGCAGTATTTT
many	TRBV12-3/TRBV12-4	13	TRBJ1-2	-	CASSTTVRGGYTF	TGTGCCAGCAGCACCACCGTCCGGGGTGGCTACACCTTC